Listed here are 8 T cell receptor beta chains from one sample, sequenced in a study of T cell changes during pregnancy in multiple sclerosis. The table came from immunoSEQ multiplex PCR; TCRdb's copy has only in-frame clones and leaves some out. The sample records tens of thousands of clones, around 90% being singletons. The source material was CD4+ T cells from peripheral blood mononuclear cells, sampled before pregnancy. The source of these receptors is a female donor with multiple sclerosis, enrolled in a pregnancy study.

The CDR3 sequence: CASSFSGGTDTQYF. CDR3 nucleotides: TGTGCCAGCAGCTTCTCGGGGGGCACAGATACGCAGTATTTT. V is TRBV5-6 and J is TRBJ2-3, with a possible D match to TRBD2 (6 bases). Germline V CDR1 and CDR2: SGHDT, YYEEEE. V dropped 2 bases and J dropped 1 base, with 8 bases sitting between them. The CDR3 is 14 amino acids.

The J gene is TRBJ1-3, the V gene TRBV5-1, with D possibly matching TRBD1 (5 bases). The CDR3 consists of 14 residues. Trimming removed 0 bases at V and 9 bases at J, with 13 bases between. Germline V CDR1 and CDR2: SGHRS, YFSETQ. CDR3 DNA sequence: TGCGCCAGCAGCTTGGAGGGCAGGGAAAGCACCATATATTTT. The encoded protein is CASSLEGRESTIYF.

CDR3 protein: CASSTGGGLNYGYTF. CDR3 sequence (DNA): TGTGCCAGCAGTACAGGAGGGGGCCTTAACTATGGCTACACCTTC. The chain couples TRBV6-6 to TRBJ1-2, with 7 positions matching TRBD1. The trim removed 5 bases at V and 1 base at J, leaving 7 bases unmatched. Germline values: CDR1 MNHNY, CDR2 SVGAGI (reference sequence). This CDR3 is 15 amino acids long.

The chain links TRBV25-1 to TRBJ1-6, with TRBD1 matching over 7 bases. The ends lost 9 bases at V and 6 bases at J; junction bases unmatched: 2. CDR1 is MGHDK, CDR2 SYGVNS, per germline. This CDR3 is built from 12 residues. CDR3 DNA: TGTGCCAGTAGACAGGGTAATTCACCCCTCCACTTT. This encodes CASRQGNSPLHF.

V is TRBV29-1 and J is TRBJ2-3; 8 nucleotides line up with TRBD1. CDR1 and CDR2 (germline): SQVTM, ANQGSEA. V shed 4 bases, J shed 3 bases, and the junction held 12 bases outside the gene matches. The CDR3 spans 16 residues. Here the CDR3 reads CSVVGLRDRPTDTQYF. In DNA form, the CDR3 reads TGCAGCGTTGTGGGCCTCCGGGACAGGCCAACAGATACGCAGTATTTT.

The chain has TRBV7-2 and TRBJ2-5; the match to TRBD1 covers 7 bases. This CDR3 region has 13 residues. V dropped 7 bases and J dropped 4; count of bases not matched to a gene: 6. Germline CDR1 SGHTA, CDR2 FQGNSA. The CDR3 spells CASTKRQGETQYF. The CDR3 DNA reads TGTGCCAGCACAAAACGACAGGGAGAGACCCAGTACTTC.

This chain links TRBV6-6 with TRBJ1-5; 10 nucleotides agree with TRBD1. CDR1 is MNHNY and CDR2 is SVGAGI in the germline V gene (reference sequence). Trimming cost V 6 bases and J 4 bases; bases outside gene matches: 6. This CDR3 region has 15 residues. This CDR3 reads CASRGQGIKNQPQHF. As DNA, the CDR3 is TGTGCCAGCAGGGGACAGGGGATAAAAAATCAGCCCCAGCATTTT.

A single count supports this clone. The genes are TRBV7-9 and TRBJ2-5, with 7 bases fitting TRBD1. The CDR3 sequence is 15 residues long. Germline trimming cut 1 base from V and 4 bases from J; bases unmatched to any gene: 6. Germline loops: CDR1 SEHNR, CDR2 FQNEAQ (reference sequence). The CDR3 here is CASSLEAGGRETQYF. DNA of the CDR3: TGTGCCAGCAGCTTAGAGGCAGGGGGAAGAGAGACCCAGTACTTC.